The 17 T cell receptor beta chains below were found in one sample sequenced in a study of spatial heterogeneity in lung cancer. Sample time point: sample taken at primary tumor resection. In TCRdb, the 5' RACE reads were re-called with MiXCR into one record per CDR3 protein. The sample yields about 20,000 distinct CDR3 sequences, 4.5% to 7% seen once. The specimen comprised PBMCs, sampled at surgery. These receptors originate from a male donor with early-stage non-small cell lung cancer.

This clonotype was found many times. The chain employs TRBV6-5 and TRBJ2-7; 10 nucleotides agree with TRBD1. Germline CDR1 reads MNHEY; CDR2 reads SVGAGI. The CDR3 covers 15 residues. The V segment lost 0 bases and the J segment 3 bases; nucleotides outside the gene matches: 2. The CDR3 region has the DNA TGTGCCAGCAGTTACTCGAGGGACAGGGGCTACGAGCAGTACTTC. The encoded protein is CASSYSRDRGYEQYF.

This clonotype was recorded many times. This chain uses TRBV5-1 with TRBJ1-2; 8 nucleotides agree with TRBD1. This CDR3 is built from 15 residues. Trimming removed 0 bases from V and 7 bases from J; junction bases left unmatched: 8. The germline V gene has CDR1 SGHRS and CDR2 YFSETQ. CDR3 loop: CASSLGPTGGTGYTF. In DNA form, the CDR3 reads TGCGCCAGCAGCTTGGGCCCTACAGGGGGGACTGGCTACACCTTC.

As concerns this clonotype: A much larger clone differs from this one at a single base, so this may be a read error. CDR3 amino acids: CASSSVALLPDTQYF. As DNA, the CDR3 is TGTGCCAGCAGCTCAGTGGCGTTACTCCCAGATACGCAGTATTTT. The V gene is TRBV7-2, the J gene TRBJ2-3; D is unclear. Germline V CDR1 and CDR2: SGHTA, FQGNSA. The CDR3 length is 15 residues. V lost 4 bases to trimming and J lost 4 bases, with 15 bases between them.

This rearrangement joins TRBV12-3 or TRBV12-4 to TRBJ1-5, with TRBD1 matching 7 bases. The CDR3 has 14 amino acids. V lost 0 bases, J lost 7 bases, and 3 bases stayed unmatched. The CDR3 region has the DNA TGTGCCAGCAGTTTAGCGGTACAGGGGCAGCCCCAGCATTTT. Amino acids: CASSLAVQGQPQHF.

In this sample, this clonotype turned up many times. This chain connects TRBV6-6 to TRBJ2-7; a weak D match, TRBD2 (5 bases). CDR1 is MNHNY, CDR2 SVGAGI, per germline (reference sequence). V shed 2 bases and J shed 6 bases, with 8 bases lying between them. The CDR3 runs to 12 residues. The CDR3 region has the DNA TGTGCCAGCAGTTACGTCGAGGGCGAGCAGTACTTC. This codes for CASSYVEGEQYF.

This clonotype was detected many times. The chain is built from TRBV29-1 and TRBJ2-7, with 9 bases matching TRBD1. Germline CDR1 reads SQVTM; CDR2 reads ANQGSEA. The junction had 5 bases not matched to a gene; V was cut back by 8 bases and J by 3 bases. The CDR3 spans 12 residues. In DNA, the CDR3 is TGCAGCTCCCGGACAGGGGACTACGAGCAGTACTTC. Translation: CSSRTGDYEQYF.

This clonotype occurred many times. The chain uses TRBV28 and TRBJ2-3; D uncertain. This CDR3 spans 13 amino acids. CDR1 MDHEN and CDR2 SYDVKM come from the germline V gene. V lost 2 bases to trimming and J lost 8 bases, with 11 bases between them. The CDR3 here is CASSLKRIGTQYF. Written as DNA, the CDR3 is TGTGCCAGCAGTTTAAAAAGGATAGGTACGCAGTATTTT.

At least ten counts were recorded for this clonotype. This chain uses TRBV12-3 or TRBV12-4 with TRBJ2-1; maybe TRBD2 (6 bases). Between the trimmed V and J ends, which lost 5 bases and 0 bases, there was a span of 11 bases. The length of the CDR3 is 15 residues. CDR3 sequence (DNA): TGTGCCAGCAGTCTTCGAGCGGGCTCCTACAATGAGCAGTTCTTC. Its translation is CASSLRAGSYNEQFF.

This rearrangement joins TRBV7-9 to TRBJ2-7; unclear D gene. The CDR3 extends over 14 amino acids. Trimming stripped 5 bases from V and 6 bases from J, with 17 bases between. Germline values: CDR1 SEHNR, CDR2 FQNEAQ (reference sequence). In DNA form, the CDR3 reads TGTGCCAGCAGCCCGGAGCCCGTAAGATCCGAGCAGTACTTC. It codes for CASSPEPVRSEQYF.

This clonotype was counted at least ten times. CDR3 coding DNA: TGTGCCAGCAGCCAGAGTCGGGAGGGAGAGACCCAGTACTTC. It yields the protein CASSQSREGETQYF. The chain links TRBV7-2 to TRBJ2-5; 8 nucleotides line up with TRBD2. The CDR3 is 14 residues long. V dropped 5 bases and J dropped 4; count of bases not matched to a gene: 6. Germline CDR1 SGHTA, CDR2 FQGNSA.

The chain recombines TRBV4-3 with TRBJ2-1; TRBD2 matches at 8 bases. The length of the CDR3 is 14 residues. Germline V gene data show CDR1 as LGHNA and CDR2 as YSLEER. The V gene end was trimmed by 3 bases and the J gene end by 6 bases; junction bases not matched to a gene: 4. The CDR3 region has the DNA TGCGCCAGCAGCCAGCGGGGGGCCCCCAATGAGCAGTTCTTC. Its translation is CASSQRGAPNEQFF.

This clonotype was seen repeatedly, ten times or more. The chain has TRBV5-1 and TRBJ2-1, with D perhaps TRBD2 (5 bases). CDR3 size: 17 residues. CDR1 and CDR2 (germline): SGHRS, YFSETQ. V was cut by 0 bases and J by 2 bases, with 15 bases left in between. CDR3 loop: CASSLGLRGSPYNEQFF. The DNA of the CDR3 is TGCGCCAGCAGCTTGGGCCTCCGCGGGTCCCCCTACAATGAGCAGTTCTTC.

This clonotype appeared many times. The genes are TRBV29-1 and TRBJ2-3; TRBD1 matches 7 bases. Trimming removed 6 bases from V and 1 base from J; junction bases left unmatched: 7. This CDR3 is built from 14 residues. Germline V gene sequence: CDR1 SQVTM, CDR2 ANQGSEA. CDR3: CSVTGPGGTDTQYF. The CDR3 DNA is TGCAGCGTGACAGGGCCCGGAGGCACAGATACGCAGTATTTT.

This clonotype has a count of ten or more. Relative to the germline gene, one junction end is altered; a read error may explain this. V is TRBV28 and J is TRBJ2-2; possible D gene TRBD2, 6 bases. The germline V gene encodes CDR1 MDHEN and CDR2 SYDVKM. The CDR3 runs to 17 residues. Written as DNA, the CDR3 is TGTGCCGGCAGCCCGTGGGTGGGCAGGGACTCCACCGGGGAGCTGTTTTTT. Protein sequence: CAGSPWVGRDSTGELFF.

This clonotype has a count of ten or more. The chain links TRBV20-1 to TRBJ2-5; TRBD2 aligns across 12 bases. The CDR3 consists of 15 residues. CDR1 and CDR2 (germline): DFQATT, SNEGSKA (reference sequence). Trimming cost V 5 bases and J 4 bases; bases outside gene matches: 8. CDR3 amino acids: CSAGKPGLAGETQYF. The CDR3 coding sequence is TGCAGTGCTGGGAAACCGGGACTAGCGGGAGAGACCCAGTACTTC.

With respect to this clonotype: The germline gene is not matched at one end of the junction; a read error may be the cause. The rearrangement uses TRBV20-1 and TRBJ2-1, with D perhaps being TRBD1 or TRBD2 (5 bases each). Per germline, CDR1 DFQATT and CDR2 SNEGSKA (reference sequence). The length of the CDR3 is 16 residues. The CDR3 loop is CSARGPQVSSYDEQFF. For the CDR3, the DNA is TGCAGTGCTAGGGGACCACAGGTTAGCTCCTACGATGAGCAGTTCTTC.

This clonotype was recorded a few times. V is TRBV3-1 and J is TRBJ2-3; weak D call: TRBD1 (6 bases). In germline, CDR1 is LGHDT, CDR2 YNNKEL (reference sequence). The CDR3 covers 17 residues. V shed 1 base and J shed 5 bases, with 19 bases lying between them. This CDR3 reads CASSQVVKGDTRDTQYF. The CDR3 bases are TGTGCCAGCAGCCAAGTTGTAAAAGGGGACACGAGAGATACGCAGTATTTT.